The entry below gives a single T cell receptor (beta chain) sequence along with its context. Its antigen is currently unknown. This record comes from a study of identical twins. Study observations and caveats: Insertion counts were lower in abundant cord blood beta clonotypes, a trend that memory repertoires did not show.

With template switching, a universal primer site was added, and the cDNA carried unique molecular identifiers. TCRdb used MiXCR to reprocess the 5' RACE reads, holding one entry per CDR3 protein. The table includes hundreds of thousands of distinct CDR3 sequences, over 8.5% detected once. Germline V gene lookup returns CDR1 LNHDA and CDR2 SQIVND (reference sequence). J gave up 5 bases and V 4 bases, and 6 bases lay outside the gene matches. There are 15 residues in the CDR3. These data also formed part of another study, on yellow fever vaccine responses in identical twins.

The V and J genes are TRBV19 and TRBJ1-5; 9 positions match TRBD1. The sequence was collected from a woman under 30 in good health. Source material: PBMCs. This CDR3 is CASSRSGQGHQPQHF. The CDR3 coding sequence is TGTGCCAGTAGTAGGAGCGGACAGGGGCATCAGCCCCAGCATTTT.